The clone carrying this T cell receptor beta chain has a single count. The antigen remains unidentified. V was clipped by 1 base and J by 2 bases, with 10 bases between them. CDR1 SGHTA and CDR2 FQGNSA come from the germline V gene. The CDR3 spans 15 residues. Survey level was the resolution at which the v3.0 immunoSEQ assay ran. Only in-frame clones appear in the TCRdb table, and some are missing; sequencing was by immunoSEQ multiplex PCR. The profile shows tens of thousands of clones, more than 85% of them singletons. This specimen comes from a study of long-term antiretroviral therapy in people with HIV. Study background: By about a decade, the earliest samples predate the 2015 immediate-ART recommendation. Study-wide results and limits: Records did not include ART adherence, viral resistance or therapy changes.

The rearrangement uses TRBV7-2 and TRBJ2-3; D is unresolved. Sequenced here: unsorted PBMCs, sampled 2 years after starting antiretroviral therapy. The TCR originated in a man aged 45 to 65 with HIV. In DNA, the CDR3 is TGTGCCAGCAGCTTAGTTGGGATTCCCACAGATACGCAGTATTTT. Protein product: CASSLVGIPTDTQYF.